This T cell receptor beta chain was found in a study of blood T cell repertoires in COVID-19. Turning to the study itself: Sources were T cells, B-cell-depleted T cells, or PBMCs; the material itself was cDNA or gDNA.

The CDR3 contains 15 residues. CDR1 and CDR2 (germline): MNHEY, SVGEGT. Between the trimmed V and J ends, which lost 5 bases and 4 bases, there was a span of 18 bases. Assay used: immunoSEQ multiplex PCR; TCRdb lists only in-frame clones, some missing. Among under 450,000 clones, roughly 86% were seen once, and the ten largest hold 1% to 1.5%. Participant reports of clinical history set cohort assignment. Either two negative PCRs, clearance, or symptom resolution qualified Cohort 3 donors as recovered. The sample taken for sequencing was PBMCs or T cells enriched from blood (not recorded which). The chain links TRBV6-2 or TRBV6-3 to TRBJ2-7, with D possibly TRBD1 on 6 matching bases. This receptor was identified in a man aged 25 to 40 who had recovered from COVID-19. The CDR3 DNA reads as TGTGCCAGCAGTACGCACGGACAGCAGTTTTACGAGCAGTACTTC. Translated, it gives CASSTHGQQFYEQYF.